This T cell receptor (beta chain) was captured by sequencing in a study of T-cell memory formation after mild COVID-19. Whole-study context: TCR clusters were mostly confined to one donor each. Overall study results and limits: Contracting CD4+ clones sat mainly in CM and EM; CD8+ in EMRA. Pre-infection memory contained some responding clones, which suggested that cross-reactive memory had joined.

UMIs and sample barcodes were carried by the TCR alpha and TCR beta cDNA libraries that 5'RACE produced using constant-segment primers. TCRdb reanalysed the 5' RACE reads using MiXCR and keeps one entry per CDR3 protein. The data contain a few hundred thousand distinct CDR3 sequences, 20% to 25% of them singletons. This clonotype was counted ten times or more. Its antigen is unknown. The germline V gene has CDR1 SGHKS and CDR2 YYEKEE (reference sequence). The length of the CDR3 is 13 residues. Trimming shortened V by 6 bases and J by 4 bases, and 13 bases separated the two germline ends. This TCR was recovered from a young man who had mild COVID-19 (a few samples of this study predate the infection). Cell type and time point are not known. Sequencing was done on a sample of PBMCs or a T cell subset sorted from them (not recorded which). The V and J genes are TRBV5-5 and TRBJ2-5; D uncertain. CDR3 residues: CASIMSPRETQYF. The CDR3, as DNA: TGTGCCAGCATCATGAGTCCGAGAGAGACCCAGTACTTC.